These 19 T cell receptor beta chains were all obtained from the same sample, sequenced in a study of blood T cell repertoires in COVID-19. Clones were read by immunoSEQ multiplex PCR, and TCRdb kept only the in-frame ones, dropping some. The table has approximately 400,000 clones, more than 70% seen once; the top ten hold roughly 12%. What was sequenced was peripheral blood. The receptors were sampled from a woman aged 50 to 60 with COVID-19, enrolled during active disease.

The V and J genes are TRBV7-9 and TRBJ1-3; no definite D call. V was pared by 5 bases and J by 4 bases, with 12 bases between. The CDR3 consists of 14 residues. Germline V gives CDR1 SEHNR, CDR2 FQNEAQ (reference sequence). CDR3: CASSHYTSGNTIYF. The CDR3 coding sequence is TGTGCCAGCAGCCACTATACCTCAGGAAACACCATATATTTT.

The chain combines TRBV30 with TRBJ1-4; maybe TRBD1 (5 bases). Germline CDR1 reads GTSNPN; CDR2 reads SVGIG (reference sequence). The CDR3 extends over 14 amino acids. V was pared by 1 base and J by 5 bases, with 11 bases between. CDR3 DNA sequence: TGTGCCTGGAGTGCCCAGGGAAGAAATGAAAAACTGTTTTTT. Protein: CAWSAQGRNEKLFF.

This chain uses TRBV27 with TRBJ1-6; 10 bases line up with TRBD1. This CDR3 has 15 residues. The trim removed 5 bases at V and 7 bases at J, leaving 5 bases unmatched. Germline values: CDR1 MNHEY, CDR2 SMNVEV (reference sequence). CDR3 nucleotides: TGTGCCAGCAGTCCCCGGACAGGGGGGAATTCACCCCTCCACTTT. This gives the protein CASSPRTGGNSPLHF.

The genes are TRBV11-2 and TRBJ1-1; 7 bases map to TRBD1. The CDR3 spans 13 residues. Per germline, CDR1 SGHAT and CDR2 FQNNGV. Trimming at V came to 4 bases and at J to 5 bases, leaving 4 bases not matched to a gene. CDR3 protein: CASSSTGVTEAFF. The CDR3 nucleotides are TGTGCCAGCAGCTCTACAGGGGTAACTGAAGCTTTCTTT. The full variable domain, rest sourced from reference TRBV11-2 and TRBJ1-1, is EAGVAQSPRYKIIEKRQSVAFWCNPISGHATLYWYQQILGQGPKLLIQFQNNGVVDDSQLPKDRFSAERLKGVDSTLKIQPAKLEDSAVYLCASSSTGVTEAFFGQGTRLTVV.

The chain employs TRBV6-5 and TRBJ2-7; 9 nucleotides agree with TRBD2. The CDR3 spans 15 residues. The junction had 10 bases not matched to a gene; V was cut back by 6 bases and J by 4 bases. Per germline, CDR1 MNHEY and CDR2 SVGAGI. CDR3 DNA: TGTGCCAGCAGGAGGCTGGGTAGCGGGGGTTACGAGCAGTACTTC. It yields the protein CASRRLGSGGYEQYF.

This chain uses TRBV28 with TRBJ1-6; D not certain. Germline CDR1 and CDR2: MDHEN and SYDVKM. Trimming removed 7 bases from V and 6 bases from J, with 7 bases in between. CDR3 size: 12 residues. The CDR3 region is CASNESNSPLHF. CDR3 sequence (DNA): TGTGCCAGCAACGAGTCTAATTCACCCCTCCACTTT.

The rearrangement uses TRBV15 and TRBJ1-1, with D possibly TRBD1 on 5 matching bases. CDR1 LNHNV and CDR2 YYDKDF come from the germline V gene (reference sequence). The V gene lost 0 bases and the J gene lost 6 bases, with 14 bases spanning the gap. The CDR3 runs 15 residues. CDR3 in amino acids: CATSRDWGEPAEAFF. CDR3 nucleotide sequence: TGTGCCACCAGCAGAGATTGGGGGGAGCCCGCTGAAGCTTTCTTT.

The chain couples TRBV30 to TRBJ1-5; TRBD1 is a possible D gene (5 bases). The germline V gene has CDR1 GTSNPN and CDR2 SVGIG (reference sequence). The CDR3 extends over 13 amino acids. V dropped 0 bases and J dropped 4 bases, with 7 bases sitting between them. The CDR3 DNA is TGTGCCTGGAGTGTACAGGAGAATCAGCCCCAGCATTTT. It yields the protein CAWSVQENQPQHF.

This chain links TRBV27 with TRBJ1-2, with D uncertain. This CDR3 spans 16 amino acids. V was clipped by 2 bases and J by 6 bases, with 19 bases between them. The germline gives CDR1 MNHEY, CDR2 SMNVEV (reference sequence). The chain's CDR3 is CASSLKGSGFGNGYTF. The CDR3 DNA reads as TGTGCCAGCAGTTTAAAAGGGTCCGGGTTCGGGAATGGCTACACCTTC.

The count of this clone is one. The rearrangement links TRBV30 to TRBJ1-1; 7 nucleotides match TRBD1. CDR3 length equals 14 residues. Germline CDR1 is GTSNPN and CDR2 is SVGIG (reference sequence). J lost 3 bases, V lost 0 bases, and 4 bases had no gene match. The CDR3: CAWSVGRGYTEAFF. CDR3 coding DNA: TGTGCCTGGAGTGTAGGCAGGGGGTACACTGAAGCTTTCTTT.

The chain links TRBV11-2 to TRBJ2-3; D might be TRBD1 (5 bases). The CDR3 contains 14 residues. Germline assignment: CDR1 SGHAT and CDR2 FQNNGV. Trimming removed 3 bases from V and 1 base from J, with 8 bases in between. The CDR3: CASSLGPGTDTQYF. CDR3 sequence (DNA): TGTGCCAGCAGCTTGGGGCCCGGCACAGATACGCAGTATTTT.

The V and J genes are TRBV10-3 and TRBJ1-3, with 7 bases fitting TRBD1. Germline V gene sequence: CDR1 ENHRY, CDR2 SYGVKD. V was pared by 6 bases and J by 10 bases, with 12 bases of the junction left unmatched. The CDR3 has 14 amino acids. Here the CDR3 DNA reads TGTGCCATCAGGGAATCAGGGGGACCAAGAACCATATATTTT. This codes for CAIRESGGPRTIYF.

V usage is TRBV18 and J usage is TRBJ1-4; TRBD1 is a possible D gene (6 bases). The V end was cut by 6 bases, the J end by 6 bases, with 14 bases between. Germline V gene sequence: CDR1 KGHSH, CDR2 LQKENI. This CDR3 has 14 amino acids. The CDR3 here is CASSKGGADEKLFF. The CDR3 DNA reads TGTGCCAGCTCCAAGGGGGGGGCTGATGAAAAACTGTTTTTT.

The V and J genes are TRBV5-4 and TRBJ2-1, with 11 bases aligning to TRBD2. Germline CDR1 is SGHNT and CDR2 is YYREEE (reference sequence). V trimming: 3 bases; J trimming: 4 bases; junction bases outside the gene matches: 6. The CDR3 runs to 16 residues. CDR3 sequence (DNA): TGTGCCAGCAGCTCGGAACCTAGCGGGGGGTACAATGAGCAGTTCTTC. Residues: CASSSEPSGGYNEQFF.

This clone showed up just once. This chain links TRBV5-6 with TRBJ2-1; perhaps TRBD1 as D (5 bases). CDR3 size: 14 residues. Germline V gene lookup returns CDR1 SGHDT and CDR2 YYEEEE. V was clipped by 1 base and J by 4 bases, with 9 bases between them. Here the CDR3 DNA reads TGTGCCAGCAGCTTGTTGCAGGGTTACAATGAGCAGTTCTTC. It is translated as CASSLLQGYNEQFF. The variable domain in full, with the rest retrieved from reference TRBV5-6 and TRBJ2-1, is DAGVTQSPTHLIKTRGQQVTLRCSPKSGHDTVSWYQQALGQGPQFIFQYYEEEERQRGNFPDRFSGHQFPNYSSELNVNALLLGDSALYLCASSLLQGYNEQFFGPGTRLTVL.

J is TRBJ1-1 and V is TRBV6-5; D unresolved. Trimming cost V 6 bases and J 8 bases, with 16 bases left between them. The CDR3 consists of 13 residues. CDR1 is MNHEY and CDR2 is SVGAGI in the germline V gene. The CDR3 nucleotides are TGTGCCAGCAGCCTCGGAGGGTATAAAGAAGCTTTCTTT. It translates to CASSLGGYKEAFF.

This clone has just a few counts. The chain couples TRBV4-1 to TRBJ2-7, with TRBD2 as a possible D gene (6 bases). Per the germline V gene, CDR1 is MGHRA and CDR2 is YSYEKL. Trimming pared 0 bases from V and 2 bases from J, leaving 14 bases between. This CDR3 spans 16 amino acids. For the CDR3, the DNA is TGCGCCAGCAGCCAAGATAATGGGCGGAGGGCCTACGAGCAGTACTTC. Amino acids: CASSQDNGRRAYEQYF.

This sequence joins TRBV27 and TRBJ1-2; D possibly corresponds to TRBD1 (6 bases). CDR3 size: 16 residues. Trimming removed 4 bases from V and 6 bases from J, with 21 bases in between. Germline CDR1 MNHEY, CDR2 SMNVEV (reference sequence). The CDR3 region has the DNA TGTGCCAGCAGTTACCGGGCCCGAGAGGGGGTCGATGGCTACACCTTC. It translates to CASSYRAREGVDGYTF.

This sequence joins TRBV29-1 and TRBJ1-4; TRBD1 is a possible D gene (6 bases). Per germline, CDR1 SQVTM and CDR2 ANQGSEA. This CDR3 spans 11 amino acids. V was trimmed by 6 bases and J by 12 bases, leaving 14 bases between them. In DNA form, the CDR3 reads TGCAGCGTCGCCACACAGGGAGAACTGTTTTTT. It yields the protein CSVATQGELFF.